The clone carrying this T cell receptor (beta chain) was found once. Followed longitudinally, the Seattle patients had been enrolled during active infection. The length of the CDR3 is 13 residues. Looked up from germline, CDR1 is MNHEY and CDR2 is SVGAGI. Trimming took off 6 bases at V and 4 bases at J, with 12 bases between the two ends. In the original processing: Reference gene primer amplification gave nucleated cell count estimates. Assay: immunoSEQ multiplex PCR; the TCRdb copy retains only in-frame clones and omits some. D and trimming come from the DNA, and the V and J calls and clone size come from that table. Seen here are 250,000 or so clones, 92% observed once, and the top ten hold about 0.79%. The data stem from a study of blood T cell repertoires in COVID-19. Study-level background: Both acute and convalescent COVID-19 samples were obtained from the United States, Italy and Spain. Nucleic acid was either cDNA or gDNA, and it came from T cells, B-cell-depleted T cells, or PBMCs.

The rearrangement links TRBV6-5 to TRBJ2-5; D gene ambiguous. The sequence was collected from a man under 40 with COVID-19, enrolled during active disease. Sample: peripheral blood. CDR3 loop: CASRWQRAETQYF. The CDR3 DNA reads TGTGCCAGCAGATGGCAGCGTGCAGAGACCCAGTACTTC.